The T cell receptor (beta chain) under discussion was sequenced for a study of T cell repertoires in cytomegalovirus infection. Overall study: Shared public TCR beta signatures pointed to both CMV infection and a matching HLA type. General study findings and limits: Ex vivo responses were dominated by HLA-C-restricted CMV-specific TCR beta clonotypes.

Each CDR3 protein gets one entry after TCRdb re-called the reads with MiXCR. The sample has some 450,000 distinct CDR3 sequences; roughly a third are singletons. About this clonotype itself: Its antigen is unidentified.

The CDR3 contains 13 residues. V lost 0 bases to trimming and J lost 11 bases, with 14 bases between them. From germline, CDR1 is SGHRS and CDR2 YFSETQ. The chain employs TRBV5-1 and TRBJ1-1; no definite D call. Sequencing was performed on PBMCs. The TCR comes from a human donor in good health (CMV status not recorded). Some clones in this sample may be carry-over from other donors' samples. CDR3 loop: CASSLEPGLGAFF. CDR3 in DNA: TGCGCCAGCAGCTTGGAGCCCGGTTTGGGGGCTTTCTTT.